This TCR beta chain comes out of a study of T cells after yellow fever vaccination. The wider study: Preparation of the low-cell-number fractions used SMART-Seq v4 Ultra Low Input.

The study's findings and limits: Abundant bulk-population clonotypes could contaminate the FACS-sorted repertoires. Weaker overall, the secondary response nonetheless peaked faster (day 5 versus 15).

About this clonotype itself: Its cognate antigen is unknown.

CDR3 length equals 15 residues. Germline assignment: CDR1 SGHTA and CDR2 FQGNSA. J was trimmed by 14 bases and V by 2 bases; bases with no gene match: 13. The TCR cDNA carried a universal primer site and UMIs from 5'RACE template switching. TCRdb used MiXCR to reprocess the 5' RACE reads, holding one entry per CDR3 protein. The sample contains just under 600,000 distinct CDR3 sequences, approximately 13% of which appear only once. J is TRBJ2-1 and V is TRBV7-2, with 9 bases fitting TRBD2. The clonotype comes from a man aged 25 to 40 who received the YFV17D yellow fever vaccine. Specimen: PBMCs, collected on the day of the yellow fever booster vaccination. CDR3 sequence (DNA): TGTGCCAGCAGCTTACAAGCGGCGGGAGGGCTCGGAAAGTTCTTC. Its protein product is CASSLQAAGGLGKFF.